What follows are 5 T cell receptor beta chains derived from one specimen sequenced in a study of T cells in localized non-small cell lung cancer. Repertoires were generated with immunoSEQ multiplex PCR, while TCRdb's copy carries only in-frame clones and drops some. The sample has 70,000 or so clones; about four fifths are singletons. The specimen comprised peripheral blood, sampled before any cancer treatment. The receptors derive from a female donor older than 55 with stage I lung adenocarcinoma.

This chain connects TRBV7-3 to TRBJ2-1; TRBD2 agrees at 12 bases. J lost 8 bases, V lost 2 bases, and 1 base had no gene match. The CDR3 extends over 14 amino acids. Germline lookup yields CDR1 SGHTA and CDR2 FQGTGA. The CDR3 protein is CASSLLAGGDEQFF. The CDR3 bases are TGTGCCAGCAGCTTACTAGCGGGAGGGGATGAGCAGTTCTTC.

This clone was detected a few times. The rearrangement links TRBV5-6 to TRBJ2-2, with TRBD2 matching over 7 bases. CDR1 is SGHDT, CDR2 YYEEEE, per germline. V gave up 5 bases and J gave up 6 bases; unmatched junction bases: 13. The CDR3 consists of 16 residues. CDR3 sequence (DNA): TGTGCCAGCAGACCATGGGGGGGGTCCAGCCCCGGGGAGCTGTTTTTT. Residues: CASRPWGGSSPGELFF.

The rearrangement links TRBV4-2 to TRBJ1-2; no clear D. The V end lost 4 bases, the J end lost 8 bases, and 20 bases lay between the germline ends. CDR3 length: 15 residues. Per the germline V gene, CDR1 is LGHNA and CDR2 is YNFKEQ. The CDR3 spells CASSPRLGPERGYTF. The CDR3 DNA sequence: TGTGCCAGCAGCCCCCGCCTAGGGCCGGAGAGGGGCTACACCTTC.

This rearrangement joins TRBV6-5 to TRBJ1-2; 9 bases map to TRBD1. Germline loops: CDR1 MNHEY, CDR2 SVGAGI. The V and J ends lost 5 bases and 7 bases, in that order; junction bases with no gene match: 11. The CDR3 length is 15 residues. This chain's CDR3 is CASSKGLTGGVGYTF. CDR3 bases: TGTGCCAGCAGTAAGGGACTTACAGGGGGCGTTGGCTACACCTTC.

The chain combines TRBV7-2 with TRBJ2-1; D tentatively fits TRBD1 or TRBD2 (6 bases each). Germline CDR1 and CDR2: SGHTA and FQGNSA. The V and J ends lost 2 bases and 5 bases respectively, with 10 bases between them. This CDR3 region has 14 residues. The CDR3 loop is CASSLSGANNEQFF. CDR3 sequence (DNA): TGTGCCAGCAGCTTATCGGGGGCTAACAATGAGCAGTTCTTC.